This TCR beta chain comes out of a study of T cell responses to AZD1222 COVID-19 vaccine. General study results and limits: The study sampled repertoires only after the peak T cell response. Reports indicate that nearly half of spike-specific TCRs are directed at unmutated variant regions. Females outnumbered males among donors, who were mostly white British; clonal diversity was possibly underestimated.

Sequencing used immunoSEQ multiplex PCR; TCRdb keeps in-frame clones, though not all of them. The sample shows approximately 130,000 clones, roughly 90% of them seen only once. A remark on this clone: No antigen is known for it.

Trimming removed 2 bases at V and 0 bases at J, with 9 bases between. CDR1 SGHRS and CDR2 YFSETQ come from the germline V gene. This CDR3 comprises 15 residues. The source was peripheral blood, collected 28 days after the second dose of the MenACWY control vaccine. This sequence was found in an adult who received the MenACWY meningococcal vaccine as a control. This chain connects TRBV5-1 to TRBJ1-3; D uncertain. CDR3 region: CASSLNANSGNTIYF. The CDR3 coding sequence is TGCGCCAGCAGCTTAAATGCTAACTCTGGAAACACCATATATTTT.